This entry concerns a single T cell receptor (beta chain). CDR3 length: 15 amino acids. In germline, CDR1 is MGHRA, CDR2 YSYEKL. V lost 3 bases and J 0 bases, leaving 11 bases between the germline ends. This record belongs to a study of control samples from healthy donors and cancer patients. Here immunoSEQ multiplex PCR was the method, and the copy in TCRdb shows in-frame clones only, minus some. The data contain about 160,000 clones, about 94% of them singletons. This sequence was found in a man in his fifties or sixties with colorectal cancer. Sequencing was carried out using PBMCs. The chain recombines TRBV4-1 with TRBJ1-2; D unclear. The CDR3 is CASSQYVTSNYGYTF. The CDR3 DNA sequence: TGCGCCAGCAGCCAGTACGTCACCTCTAACTATGGCTACACCTTC.